Sequencing of this T cell receptor beta chain was carried out in a study of blood T cell repertoires in COVID-19. Study information: Spain, Italy and the United States supplied samples that represented acute and convalescent COVID-19. From T cells, B-cell-depleted T cells, or PBMCs came the material, which was cDNA or gDNA.

Germline assignment: CDR1 SGHRS and CDR2 YFSETQ. The CDR3 loop spans 16 amino acids. The ends lost 3 bases at V and 1 base at J; junction bases unmatched: 0. Original data processing: Reference gene primer amplification gave estimated nucleated cell counts. The data were produced by immunoSEQ multiplex PCR, yet TCRdb's version contains in-frame clones alone and is incomplete. That table furnishes V, J and clone size, whereas the DNA furnished D and trimming. Here the sample spans 240,000 or so clones, more than 75% being singletons. The sample taken for sequencing was peripheral blood. The clonotype originates from a man older than 75 with acute or convalescent COVID-19. V gene TRBV5-1 combines with J gene TRBJ2-1; 14 bases agree with TRBD2. CDR3 loop: CASSWTSGRSYNEQFF. CDR3 bases: TGCGCCAGCAGCTGGACTAGCGGGAGGTCCTACAATGAGCAGTTCTTC.